This is a list of T cell receptor beta chains from one sample in a study of graft-versus-host responses after intestinal transplantation. Method: immunoSEQ multiplex PCR; TCRdb's copy keeps in-frame clones and lacks some. The sample has tens of thousands of clones; around 90% are singletons. The sample was ileum tissue, taken roughly 200 days after intestinal transplant. Every receptor here comes from a human patient who received an intestinal transplant, so some T cells may come from the graft donor. Both conserved end residues are part of each CDR3. The D gene is left open where the match is weak. Clone size, where shown, is once, few, many, or a class for clones that have expanded.

abundance	v_gene	j_gene	d_gene	CDR3aa	CDR3nt
.	TRBV19	TRBJ1-2	.	CASNQRGNDYGYTF	TGTGCCAGTAACCAACGGGGTAATGACTATGGCTACACCTTC
.	TRBV6-6	TRBJ1-1	.	CASSPTGETEAFF	TGTGCCAGCAGTCCAACAGGTGAGACTGAAGCTTTCTTT
.	TRBV10-3	TRBJ1-1	.	CAIGEAAEGFAEAFF	TGTGCCATCGGCGAGGCAGCGGAGGGGTTTGCTGAAGCTTTCTTT
.	TRBV7-3	TRBJ2-1	.	CASSLLSGNEQFF	TGTGCCAGCAGCTTATTATCCGGGAATGAGCAGTTCTTC
.	TRBV27	TRBJ2-5	.	CASSTRDSTQETQHF	TGTGCCAGCAGTACGCGGGACTCAACACAAGAGACCCAGCACTTC
.	TRBV25-1	TRBJ1-1	.	CASSEAVSMNTEAFF	TGTGCCAGCAGTGAGGCAGTTTCCATGAACACTGAAGCTTTCTTT
.	TRBV28	TRBJ2-4	TRBD1	CASSLTGTGGIAKNIQYF	TGTGCCAGCAGTCTCACCGGGACAGGGGGCATAGCCAAAAACATTCAGTACTTC
.	TRBV20-1	TRBJ1-6	.	CSGTGNSPLHF	TGCAGTGGGACGGGGAATTCACCCCTCCACTTT
few	TRBV5-1	TRBJ2-7	TRBD2	CASSLGPGLAYEQYF	TGCGCCAGCAGCTTGGGGCCGGGACTAGCCTACGAGCAGTACTTC
few	TRBV19	TRBJ2-7	.	CASSIDPDGLGEQYF	TGTGCCAGTAGTATAGACCCCGACGGACTGGGCGAGCAGTACTTC
.	TRBV5-1	TRBJ2-7	.	CASSTGTLTYEQYF	TGCGCCAGCAGCACCGGGACACTAACCTACGAGCAGTACTTC
.	TRBV6-5	TRBJ1-2	TRBD1	CASSYSRTGTYGYTF	TGTGCCAGCAGTTACTCCCGGACAGGGACCTATGGCTACACCTTC
.	TRBV15	TRBJ2-3	.	CATSRDTPRDTQYF	TGTGCCACCAGCAGAGATACCCCACGGGATACGCAGTATTTT
.	TRBV6-6	TRBJ1-1	.	CASSFGTSLGTEAFF	TGTGCCAGCAGTTTCGGGACTTCTCTGGGCACTGAAGCTTTCTTT
.	TRBV7-8	TRBJ1-5	.	CASSPSQGRTEPQHF	TGTGCCAGCAGCCCTAGTCAAGGGCGCACCGAGCCCCAGCATTTT
.	TRBV12-5	TRBJ2-2	.	CASDRWTTGGGELFF	TGTGCTAGTGATAGATGGACAACAGGAGGCGGGGAGCTGTTTTTT
.	TRBV5-1	TRBJ1-1	.	CASSLAFGSNAEAFF	TGCGCCAGCAGCTTGGCGTTCGGCAGCAATGCTGAAGCTTTCTTT
.	TRBV6-1	TRBJ1-5	.	CASSERGTNQPQHF	TGTGCCAGCAGTGAACGAGGGACTAATCAGCCCCAGCATTTT
once	TRBV5-6	TRBJ2-7	.	CASSFVQGVYEQYF	TGTGCCAGCAGCTTTGTACAGGGTGTCTACGAGCAGTACTTC
.	TRBV11-2	TRBJ2-5	TRBD1	CASSFGQGGLGGRETQYF	TGTGCCAGCAGCTTTGGACAGGGTGGTCTCGGAGGGAGAGAGACCCAGTACTTC
.	TRBV6-5	TRBJ2-3	.	CASSYSPGAPADTQYF	TGTGCCAGCAGTTACTCGCCGGGTGCGCCCGCAGATACGCAGTATTTT
.	TRBV5-1	TRBJ2-3	TRBD2	CASSQTSGGPSTDTQYF	TGCGCCAGCAGCCAGACTAGCGGGGGGCCTAGCACAGATACGCAGTATTTT
.	TRBV6-5	TRBJ2-1	.	CASSYSGRVGDNEQFF	TGTGCCAGCAGTTACTCGGGCAGGGTAGGGGACAATGAGCAGTTCTTC
.	TRBV5-4	TRBJ2-7	.	CASSLASGSYEQYF	TGTGCCAGCAGCTTGGCATCGGGCTCCTACGAGCAGTACTTC
.	TRBV2	TRBJ2-5	.	CASIGSGATNPQETQYF	TGTGCCAGCATTGGATCAGGGGCCACCAACCCCCAAGAGACCCAGTACTTC
.	TRBV6-1	TRBJ2-7	.	CASIGHTIYEQYF	TGTGCCAGCATTGGTCATACGATCTACGAGCAGTACTTC
once	TRBV6-5	TRBJ2-2	.	CASSQGGNTGELFF	TGTGCCAGCAGCCAGGGGGGGAACACCGGGGAGCTGTTTTTT
.	TRBV2	TRBJ2-1	.	CASEAGSSHNEQFF	TGTGCCAGCGAGGCAGGGAGCTCGCACAATGAGCAGTTCTTC
.	TRBV19	TRBJ1-6	TRBD1	CASSPDRGLYNSPLHF	TGTGCCAGTAGTCCGGACAGGGGACTTTATAATTCACCCCTCCACTTT
few	TRBV19	TRBJ2-6	.	CASRSFGGANVLTF	TGTGCCAGTAGGAGTTTTGGCGGGGCCAACGTCCTGACTTTC
.	TRBV7-2	TRBJ2-1	.	CASSLVGIDEQFF	TGTGCCAGCAGCTTAGTAGGTATCGATGAGCAGTTCTTC
.	TRBV5-1	TRBJ1-2	.	CASRQDENYGYTF	TGCGCCAGCAGACAGGACGAGAACTATGGCTACACCTTC
.	TRBV5-1	TRBJ1-1	.	CASSLGAEVETFF	TGCGCCAGCAGCTTGGGTGCAGAAGTAGAAACTTTCTTT
.	TRBV9	TRBJ2-2	.	CASSLYSGNPGELFF	TGTGCCAGCAGCTTATACTCAGGGAATCCCGGGGAGCTGTTTTTT
.	TRBV29-1	TRBJ2-7	.	CSVAYGPEQYF	TGCAGCGTTGCCTACGGTCCCGAGCAGTACTTC
.	TRBV10-3	TRBJ1-1	.	CAISDSGNTEAFF	TGTGCCATCAGTGACTCAGGGAACACTGAAGCTTTCTTT
.	TRBV2	TRBJ2-2	.	CASQGTGELFF	TGTGCCAGTCAGGGGACCGGGGAGCTGTTTTTT
.	TRBV5-8	TRBJ1-5	TRBD1	CASSRQGYSNQPQHF	TGTGCCAGCAGCCGACAGGGCTATAGCAATCAGCCCCAGCATTTT
once	TRBV5-1	TRBJ1-1	TRBD1	CASSAQGVGTEAFF	TGCGCCAGCAGCGCACAGGGGGTGGGCACTGAAGCTTTCTTT
.	TRBV9	TRBJ2-7	.	CASSPHASLSYEQYF	TGTGCCAGCAGCCCCCATGCGAGTCTCTCCTACGAGCAGTACTTC
.	TRBV7-3	TRBJ2-7	.	CASSAHRVWDEQYF	TGTGCCAGCAGCGCTCACAGGGTTTGGGACGAGCAGTACTTC
.	TRBV1	TRBJ1-2	.	CTSSPAVIWGYTF	TGCACCAGCAGTCCAGCCGTTATTTGGGGCTACACCTTC
.	TRBV7-6	TRBJ2-6	TRBD1	CASSLAWGQGASGANVLTF	TGTGCCAGCAGCTTAGCGTGGGGACAGGGGGCCTCTGGGGCCAACGTCCTGACTTTC
.	TRBV5-6	TRBJ2-7	.	CASSFGTTYEQYF	TGTGCCAGCAGCTTTGGCACCACCTACGAGCAGTACTTC
few	TRBV7-9	TRBJ1-2	.	CASTRWDGYTF	TGTGCCAGCACCAGGTGGGATGGCTACACCTTC
.	TRBV27	TRBJ1-5	.	CASSWGGQPQHF	TGTGCCAGCAGTTGGGGTGGTCAGCCCCAGCATTTT
.	TRBV5-1	TRBJ2-3	.	CASSAGWDFFTDTQYF	TGCGCCAGCAGCGCTGGCTGGGACTTTTTCACAGATACGCAGTATTTT
.	TRBV28	TRBJ1-2	TRBD1	CASSTGTGVVAGYTF	TGTGCCAGCAGTACCGGGACAGGGGTCGTCGCTGGCTACACCTTC
.	TRBV9	TRBJ2-5	TRBD1	CASSTGQGGETQYF	TGTGCCAGCTCGACGGGACAGGGAGGTGAGACCCAGTACTTC
.	TRBV29-1	TRBJ2-1	TRBD2	CSVGLADSSSYNEQFF	TGCAGCGTTGGGCTAGCGGATTCTAGCTCCTACAATGAGCAGTTCTTC
.	TRBV7-6	TRBJ2-5	.	CASSLEGWAGQETQYF	TGTGCCAGCAGCTTAGAGGGGTGGGCAGGCCAAGAGACCCAGTACTTC
.	TRBV7-9	TRBJ2-7	.	CASSSRPGAVLGDEQYF	TGTGCCAGCAGCTCACGGCCAGGGGCGGTTTTGGGGGACGAGCAGTACTTC